The entry below gives a single T cell receptor (beta chain) sequence along with its context. What it recognizes is unknown. Sequenced by immunoSEQ multiplex PCR; TCRdb stores in-frame clones only, minus some. The sample carries more than 70,000 clones, around 86% recorded once. The source of the sample is a study of OX40 agonist ivuxolimab in advanced cancers. Study as a whole: Partial responses were observed in three patients, of whom one had hepatocellular carcinoma and two had cutaneous melanoma. Study-wide results and limits: Low levels of normalized T-cell clonal expansion also appeared in some nonresponders. Averaging showed that CD8+ T cells had more expanded clones than CD4+ did. Among expanded peripheral T cells, antigen specificity went undetermined.

This CDR3 contains 11 residues. In germline, CDR1 is MDHEN, CDR2 SYDVKM. The ends were cut back, 6 bases at V and 5 bases at J, with 7 bases in the middle. This sequence was found in an adult with an advanced solid tumor such as melanoma, head and neck, liver or kidney cancer. This specimen was CD4+ or CD8+ T cells sorted from blood, taken in a trial of the OX40 agonist ivuxolimab. The chain joins TRBV28 to TRBJ1-2; a weak D match, TRBD1 (6 bases). The CDR3 reads CASSGQYGYTF. CDR3 bases: TGTGCCAGCAGCGGACAGTATGGCTACACCTTC.